This TCR beta chain appears in the sequencing data of a study of T cell responses to AZD1222 COVID-19 vaccine. Study conclusions and caveats: Unmutated regions of variants are reportedly targeted by nearly half of spike-specific TCRs. The sample set comprised mostly white British donors with more females, and clonal diversity was possibly underestimated. A rise in Spike-specific TCR breadth and depth followed two AZD1222 doses.

About this clone itself: Its antigen is not known.

CDR3 length: 15 residues. V lost 6 bases and J lost 1, with 13 bases in between. CDR1 and CDR2 from the germline V gene are MNHNY and SVGAGI (reference sequence). Using immunoSEQ multiplex PCR, the repertoire was profiled, and TCRdb retains in-frame clones only, with some absent. The sample has about 150,000 clones, approximately 91% seen once. The chain links TRBV6-6 to TRBJ1-3; tentatively, D is TRBD1 (6 bases). This sequence originates from an adult who received the AZD1222 COVID-19 vaccine. The specimen was peripheral blood, collected 28 days after the second AZD1222 dose. The CDR3 sequence: CASSQPGESGNTIYF. CDR3 DNA: TGTGCCAGCAGCCAACCAGGGGAGTCTGGAAACACCATATATTTT.